The present T cell receptor beta chain was sequenced within a study of cytomegalovirus exposure and HLA in healthy donors. The study, taken as a whole, reports: Cytomegalovirus association was assigned to 170 or so TCR beta chains.

A single count supports this clone. Its antigen is unknown. Researchers ran the PCR with 60 Vbeta and 13 Jbeta primers. Some clones are missing from TCRdb's copy, which holds only in-frame ones; the method was immunoSEQ multiplex PCR. The table records 110,000 or so clones, approximately 80% of them present only once. This CDR3 has 16 amino acids. Germline V gene sequence: CDR1 GTSNPN, CDR2 SVGIG (reference sequence). Trimming pared 5 bases from V and 0 bases from J, leaving 19 bases between. V and J are TRBV30 and TRBJ1-1; unclear D gene. The sample was PBMCs. This TCR was recovered from a woman aged 25 to 45 in good health and CMV-seropositive. DNA for the CDR3: TGTGCCTGGGGGATCCGAAGACTCGGGATGAACACTGAAGCTTTCTTT. Protein: CAWGIRRLGMNTEAFF.